Following are 14 T cell receptor beta chains from one sample sequenced in a study of blood T cell repertoires in COVID-19. Method: immunoSEQ multiplex PCR; TCRdb's copy keeps in-frame clones and lacks some. Of more than 150,000 clones in the sample, around 80% were seen once. Source material: peripheral blood. These receptors originate from a woman aged 80 or over with active or convalescent COVID-19.

In its sample, this clone was seen once. The chain has TRBV4-1 and TRBJ1-3, with 9 bases matching TRBD1. The V gene's germline CDR1 is MGHRA and CDR2 YSYEKL. The CDR3 extends over 15 amino acids. V was clipped by 4 bases and J by 4 bases; unmatched bases: 5. CDR3 DNA: TGCGCCAGCAGCCGACGACAGGGGGACGGAAACACCATATATTTT. Protein sequence: CASSRRQGDGNTIYF.

The chain links TRBV2 to TRBJ2-7; 7 nucleotides match TRBD1. J was trimmed by 5 bases and V by 10 bases; bases with no gene match: 14. The CDR3 has 14 residues. CDR1 is SNHLY, CDR2 FYNNEI, per germline. The CDR3 loop is CATGERTGVDEQYF. The CDR3 DNA reads as TGTGCCACCGGAGAACGGACAGGAGTAGACGAGCAGTACTTC.

This chain links TRBV9 with TRBJ2-6; a weak D match, TRBD1 (7 bases). The CDR3 has 17 amino acids. Deletions cut 2 bases from V and 10 bases from J, with 22 bases between. Germline CDR1 reads SGDLS; CDR2 reads YYNGEE. The CDR3 here is CASSVGREAGGNNVLTF. CDR3 bases: TGTGCCAGCAGCGTTGGGCGAGAGGCAGGGGGGAATAACGTCCTGACTTTC.

The CDR3 DNA is TGTGCCAGCAGCCCCCGGACGGGAGCTGGCTACACCTTC. This codes for CASSPRTGAGYTF. The V and J genes are TRBV12-3 or TRBV12-4 and TRBJ1-2; D ambiguous. Trimming took off 6 bases at V and 7 bases at J, with 15 bases between the two ends. The length of the CDR3 is 13 residues.

This clone was detected a few times. The rearrangement links TRBV10-1 to TRBJ2-7, with 10 bases aligning to TRBD2. J was trimmed by 7 bases and V by 3 bases; bases with no gene match: 9. The CDR3 runs to 15 residues. Germline CDR1 reads WNHNN; CDR2 reads SYGVQD (reference sequence). The chain's CDR3 is CASSDQMPSGGEQYF. The CDR3 DNA is TGCGCCAGCAGTGACCAAATGCCTAGCGGGGGAGAGCAGTACTTC.

This chain connects TRBV27 to TRBJ1-4; the D gene is possibly TRBD1 (5 bases). The ends were cut back, 3 bases at V and 8 bases at J, with 13 bases in the middle. Germline loops: CDR1 MNHEY, CDR2 SMNVEV (reference sequence). CDR3 size: 14 residues. The CDR3 loop reads CASSFSQGGEKLFF. In nucleotides, the CDR3 is TGTGCCAGCAGTTTCAGTCAGGGAGGAGAAAAACTGTTTTTT.

This chain joins TRBV28 and TRBJ1-6; the D is unclear. The germline gives CDR1 MDHEN, CDR2 SYDVKM. Trimming took off 6 bases at V and 7 bases at J, with 7 bases between the two ends. The CDR3 has 12 amino acids. In DNA form, the CDR3 reads TGTGCCAGCAGGATCGGGAATTCACCCCTCCACTTT. It yields the protein CASRIGNSPLHF. Combining the CDR3 with reference TRBV28 and TRBJ1-6 gives the whole variable domain DVKVTQSSRYLVKRTGEKVFLECVQDMDHENMFWYRQDPGLGLRLIYFSYDVKMKEKGDIPEGYSVSREKKERFSLILESASTNQTSMYLCASRIGNSPLHFGNGTRLTVT.

The gene calls are TRBV5-1 and TRBJ2-1; 9 bases agree with TRBD2. Per the germline V gene, CDR1 is SGHRS and CDR2 is YFSETQ. Germline trimming cut 0 bases from V and 7 bases from J; bases unmatched to any gene: 14. The CDR3 is 18 amino acids. DNA for the CDR3: TGCGCCAGCAGCTTGGAATCTCCGCGGGGGGGCCGGTGGAATGAGCAGTTCTTC. Its translation is CASSLESPRGGRWNEQFF.

This clone has just one count. V gene TRBV29-1 combines with J gene TRBJ2-3, with 7 bases identical to TRBD2. Trimming cost V 5 bases and J 4 bases; bases outside gene matches: 12. CDR1 and CDR2 from the germline V gene are SQVTM and ANQGSEA. This CDR3 is 15 amino acids long. The CDR3, as DNA: TGCAGCGTTAAAAAAACAGGCCGGGGGGCAGATACGCAGTATTTT. This sequence encodes CSVKKTGRGADTQYF.

The chain combines TRBV7-9 with TRBJ1-1, with D uncertain. Trimming left V 1 base short and J 9 bases short, with 9 bases between. CDR3 length: 12 residues. Germline values: CDR1 SEHNR, CDR2 FQNEAQ (reference sequence). Here the CDR3 reads CASSLEDKKAFF. CDR3 bases: TGTGCCAGCAGCTTAGAAGACAAGAAAGCTTTCTTT. The full variable domain, rest sourced from reference TRBV7-9 and TRBJ1-1, is DTGVSQNPRHKITKRGQNVTFRCDPISEHNRLYWYRQTLGQGPEFLTYFQNEAQLEKSRLLSDRFSAERPKGSFSTLEIQRTEQGDSAMYLCASSLEDKKAFFGQGTRLTVV.

The J gene is TRBJ2-3, the V gene TRBV10-1, with a tentative D call TRBD1 (5 bases). Trimming pared 5 bases from V and 2 bases from J, leaving 14 bases between. The CDR3 has 15 amino acids. The germline CDR1 and CDR2 sequences are WNHNN and SYGVQD (reference sequence). The DNA for the CDR3 is TGCGCCAGCAGTCCCCAGGGATGGAACACAGATACGCAGTATTTT. Protein product: CASSPQGWNTDTQYF.

The V gene is TRBV6-2 or TRBV6-3, the J gene TRBJ1-6; D gene ambiguous. Germline V gives CDR1 MNHEY, CDR2 SVGEGT. The ends were cut back, 4 bases at V and 9 bases at J, with 13 bases in the middle. The CDR3 contains 14 residues. CDR3 amino acids: CASSSASIGSPLHF. CDR3 DNA sequence: TGTGCCAGCAGTTCGGCTAGCATCGGTTCACCCCTCCACTTT.

This clone came up once. The genes are TRBV30 and TRBJ2-7, with 7 positions matching TRBD1. V dropped 2 bases and J dropped 3; count of bases not matched to a gene: 7. Germline lookup yields CDR1 GTSNPN and CDR2 SVGIG (reference sequence). This CDR3 region has 14 residues. CDR3 coding DNA: TGTGCCTGGAGTTCGATACAGGGGAGCTACGAGCAGTACTTC. Translated: CAWSSIQGSYEQYF.

The chain couples TRBV5-1 to TRBJ1-2; a weak D match, TRBD1 (6 bases). Germline lookup yields CDR1 SGHRS and CDR2 YFSETQ. The CDR3 is 15 residues long. Trimming took off 1 base at V and 2 bases at J, with 12 bases between the two ends. CDR3 DNA sequence: TGCGCCAGCAGCTTGTTGTCGCAGGGGAACTATGGCTACACCTTC. Translation: CASSLLSQGNYGYTF.